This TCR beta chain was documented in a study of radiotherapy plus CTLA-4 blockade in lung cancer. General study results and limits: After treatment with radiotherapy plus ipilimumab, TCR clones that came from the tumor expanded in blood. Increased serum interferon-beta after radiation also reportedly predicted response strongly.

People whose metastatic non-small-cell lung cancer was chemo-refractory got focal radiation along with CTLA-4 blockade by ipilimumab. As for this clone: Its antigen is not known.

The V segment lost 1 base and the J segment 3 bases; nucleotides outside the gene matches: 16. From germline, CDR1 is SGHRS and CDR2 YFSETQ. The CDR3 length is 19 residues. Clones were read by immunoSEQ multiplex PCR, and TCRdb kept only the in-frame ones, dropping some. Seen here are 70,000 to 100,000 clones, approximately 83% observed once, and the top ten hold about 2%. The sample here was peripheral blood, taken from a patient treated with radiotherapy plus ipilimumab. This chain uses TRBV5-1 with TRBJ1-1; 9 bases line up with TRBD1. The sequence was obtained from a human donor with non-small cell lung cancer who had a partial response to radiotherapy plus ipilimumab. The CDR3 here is CASSLYPPGQGGLDTEAFF. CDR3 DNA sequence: TGCGCCAGCAGCTTGTACCCTCCGGGACAGGGAGGGTTGGACACTGAAGCTTTCTTT.